A selection of T cell receptor beta chains follows, all from one sample in a study of neurological immune-mediated disorders. TCRdb redid the calling of the 5' RACE reads with MiXCR, one entry per CDR3 protein. The sample shows over 65,000 distinct CDR3 sequences, approximately 9.4% of them seen only once. Sequencing was done on a sample of PBMCs. These receptor sequences come from a man aged 50 to 60 in good health. Both conserved end residues are part of each CDR3. D genes are given only for firm matches. For some rows the clone size is stated as once, few or many, or as a class when expanded; others skip it.

D gene | J gene | clone size | V gene | CDR3 length | CDR3 DNA | CDR3 protein
. | TRBJ2-4 | many | TRBV7-9 | 15 | TGTGCCAGCAGCTTCCCTCAAGGGGGCAAAAACATTCAGTACTTC | CASSFPQGGKNIQYF
. | TRBJ2-3 | many | TRBV15 | 14 | TGTGCCACCAGCAGAGATCGTCCCCCAGATACGCAGTATTTT | CATSRDRPPDTQYF
. | TRBJ2-3 | many | TRBV20-1 | 15 | TGCAGTGCCAGGAAACGGGGGGCCGGGACAGATACGCAGTATTTT | CSARKRGAGTDTQYF
. | TRBJ2-3 | . | TRBV11-3 | 14 | TGTGCCAGCTACGGGATAGCGGTAACCGATACGCAGTATTTT | CASYGIAVTDTQYF
. | TRBJ2-2 | many | TRBV12-5 | 17 | TGTGCTAGTGGTTTAAACCGGGACTCCCTTAACACCGGGGAGCTGTTTTTT | CASGLNRDSLNTGELFF
. | TRBJ1-6 | . | TRBV7-2 | 15 | TGTGCCAGCAGCTTAGCGCGCGGGAACAATTCACCCCTCCACTTT | CASSLARGNNSPLHF
TRBD2 | TRBJ2-3 | few | TRBV20-1 | 17 | TGCAGTGCTAGAGATCCGGAAAGGCGGGAGGGTGGGGATACGCAGTATTTT | CSARDPERREGGDTQYF
. | TRBJ2-6 | many | TRBV28 | 16 | TGTGCCAGCGAGGAGGGAAGCCAATCTGGGGCCAACGTCCTGACTTTC | CASEEGSQSGANVLTF
. | TRBJ1-3 | many | TRBV6-5 | 14 | TGTGCCAGCAGAGATTCAGGCTCTGGAAACACCATATATTTT | CASRDSGSGNTIYF
TRBD1 | TRBJ2-7 | many | TRBV12-3/TRBV12-4 | 14 | TGTGCCAGCAGTTTGATGCCAGGGGGATGGGAGCAGTACTTC | CASSLMPGGWEQYF
. | TRBJ1-2 | many | TRBV27 | 15 | TGTGCCAGCAGCACCACGAGGAACAATAACTATGGCTACACCTTC | CASSTTRNNNYGYTF
. | TRBJ1-2 | many | TRBV27 | 14 | TGTGCCAGCAGTTTATCGGCAGGGACCTATGGCTACACCTTC | CASSLSAGTYGYTF
. | TRBJ1-1 | many | TRBV18 | 13 | TGTGCCAGCTCACCCATGGCGAACACTGAAGCTTTCTTT | CASSPMANTEAFF
. | TRBJ1-4 | . | TRBV21-1 | 15 | TGTGCCAGCAGCAAATGCCGTCTGGAGTCGCGAAAAACTGTTTTT | CASSKCRLESRKTVF
. | TRBJ1-2 | . | TRBV11-2 | 17 | TGTGCCAGCAGCTTAGCCGTCACCATAGGACCCCCGACGCGCTACACCTTC | CASSLAVTIGPPTRYTF
. | TRBJ2-7 | many | TRBV29-1 | 14 | TGCAGCGTTGAGCGGGACGGACAGTCCTACGAGCAGTACTTC | CSVERDGQSYEQYF
. | TRBJ1-2 | many | TRBV27 | 15 | TGTGCCAGCAGTTTAGGTCGAGGGGAAAACTATGGCTACACCTTC | CASSLGRGENYGYTF
TRBD2 | TRBJ2-3 | many | TRBV29-1 | 15 | TGCAGCGGAGGACTAGCGGGAGGGCCTGGAGATACGCAGTATTTT | CSGGLAGGPGDTQYF
. | TRBJ2-7 | many | TRBV6-1 | 13 | TGTGCCAGCAGTGTTAACAGATTCTACGAGCAGTACTTC | CASSVNRFYEQYF
TRBD2 | TRBJ2-1 | many | TRBV12-3/TRBV12-4 | 13 | TGTGCCAGCAGTCTAGCGGGTAGAAATGAGCAGTTCTTC | CASSLAGRNEQFF
. | TRBJ1-2 | many | TRBV29-1 | 15 | TGCAGCGTCCCTTATAACAGAGCACCTAACTATGGCTACACCTTC | CSVPYNRAPNYGYTF
TRBD1 | TRBJ2-7 | many | TRBV28 | 15 | TGTGCCAGCAGTGCCGGGACAGGGTCTTTCTACGAGCAGTACTTC | CASSAGTGSFYEQYF
. | TRBJ2-7 | many | TRBV28 | 13 | TGTGCCAGCAGTTTGACAGTTCCCTACGAGCAGTACTTC | CASSLTVPYEQYF
. | TRBJ2-3 | many | TRBV6-6 | 15 | TGTGCCAGCAGTTACCGGCGGGGCGTCACAGATACGCAGTATTTT | CASSYRRGVTDTQYF
. | TRBJ1-5 | many | TRBV7-2 | 13 | TGTGCCAGCAGCCTTGGACCGGAAAGACCCCAGCATTTT | CASSLGPERPQHF
. | TRBJ2-1 | few | TRBV18 | 16 | TGTGCCAGCTCACCACCAAGTGTAAGGTCGTCCGGGGGGCAGTTCTTC | CASSPPSVRSSGGQFF
. | TRBJ2-3 | . | TRBV7-8 | 14 | TGTGCCAGCAGCTTACGTTCGAGCACAGATACGCAGTATTTT | CASSLRSSTDTQYF
. | TRBJ2-7 | many | TRBV5-1 | 15 | TGCGCCAGCAGCTTGGTCGTGGGGGCCCTCTACGAGCAGTACTTC | CASSLVVGALYEQYF
TRBD2 | TRBJ2-3 | few | TRBV7-9 | 17 | TGTGCCAGCAGCTTATGGCGGGGGGCAGTTGGCACAGATACGCAGTATTTT | CASSLWRGAVGTDTQYF
TRBD2 | TRBJ2-5 | many | TRBV7-8 | 15 | TGTGCCAGCAGCTCCGCCCGGGGGGACCGGGAGACCCAGTACTTC | CASSSARGDRETQYF
. | TRBJ1-2 | . | TRBV7-9 | 13 | TGTGCCAGCAGCTTGACAGATTTTCATGGCTACACCTTC | CASSLTDFHGYTF
TRBD1 | TRBJ2-7 | many | TRBV7-6 | 16 | TGTGCCAGCAGCTTAGTAGGTGGGACAGGACTCTACGAGCAGTACTTC | CASSLVGGTGLYEQYF
. | TRBJ2-3 | many | TRBV7-9 | 15 | TGTGCCAGCAGCCCTTTCGGGGCAAGCGCAGATACGCAGTATTTT | CASSPFGASADTQYF
. | TRBJ2-1 | many | TRBV6-5 | 18 | TGTGCCAGCAGCCCCATTCCGGACAGACCAAACTCCTACAATGAGCAGTTCTTC | CASSPIPDRPNSYNEQFF
. | TRBJ2-7 | many | TRBV7-2 | 14 | TGTGCCAGCAGTTCGGGACTCGGCCCTCTCGAGCAGTACTTC | CASSSGLGPLEQYF
. | TRBJ2-2 | many | TRBV3-1 | 15 | TGTGCCAGCAGCCAAGTCGGCCTGAACACCGGGGAGCTGTTTTTT | CASSQVGLNTGELFF
TRBD1 | TRBJ2-2 | many | TRBV18 | 15 | TGTGCCAGCTCACCGAGACAGGGCTCCACCGGGGAGCTGTTTTTT | CASSPRQGSTGELFF
. | TRBJ1-1 | many | TRBV28 | 15 | TGTGCCAGCAGTTTTCTGGGAATGGGTAAGACTGAAGCTTTCTTT | CASSFLGMGKTEAFF
. | TRBJ1-1 | many | TRBV5-1 | 14 | TGCGCCAGCAGCTTGGAGGGACAGAACACTGAAGCTTTCTTT | CASSLEGQNTEAFF
TRBD1 | TRBJ2-1 | many | TRBV5-1 | 18 | TGCGCCAGCCCTCAGACAGGGCCGATACTTAGCTCCTACAATGAGCAGTTCTTC | CASPQTGPILSSYNEQFF
. | TRBJ2-1 | many | TRBV7-9 | 16 | TGTGCCAGCAGCCCGCCGCCCGGGAACTCCTACAATGAGCAGTTCTTC | CASSPPPGNSYNEQFF